The source of this T cell receptor beta chain is a study of cytomegalovirus exposure and HLA in healthy donors. Findings and caveats of the study: Previous analysis showed most TCR beta V segments were productive about 87% or about 30% of the time. Later, an analysis found that common viral pathogens appeared to be linked with several of the most significant clusters. A later analysis showed HLA-associated TCR beta chains outstripping equally common others in clonal expansion.

PCR employed 60 Vbeta and 13 Jbeta primers. The data were produced by immunoSEQ multiplex PCR, yet TCRdb's version contains in-frame clones alone and is incomplete. The data contain 150,000 to 200,000 clones, over 60% of them singletons. Remarks on this clone: Its matching antigen is unknown.

This TCR derives from a woman aged 40 to 50 in good health and CMV-seronegative. Input material: PBMCs.

The CDR3 loop reads CASSPRDRGDTEAFF. CDR3 DNA sequence: TGTGCCAGCAGCCCCCGGGACAGGGGGGACACTGAAGCTTTCTTT. The chain uses TRBV5-4 and TRBJ1-1; TRBD1 matches at 11 bases. This CDR3 comprises 15 residues. The germline V gene has CDR1 SGHNT and CDR2 YYREEE (reference sequence). V was pared by 4 bases and J by 3 bases, with 5 bases of the junction left unmatched.